This T cell receptor (beta chain) was sequenced during a study of identical twins. Regarding the study as a whole: The abundant beta clonotypes from cord blood had fewer insertions, and memory repertoires had none of this.

The sample holds a few counts of this clonotype. The antigen remains unidentified. The CDR3 runs to 15 residues. After removal of 4 bases from V and 6 bases from J, the junction contained 6 bases not matched to a gene. Per germline, CDR1 MGHDK and CDR2 SYGVNS. TCRdb re-called the 5' RACE reads with MiXCR, one entry per CDR3 protein. The table has approximately 620,000 distinct CDR3 sequences, around 8.6% seen once; the top ten hold 0.75% to 1%. The same specimen was also included in a second study, on yellow fever vaccine responses in identical twins.

The chain joins TRBV25-1 to TRBJ2-1; 10 bases fit TRBD2. This receptor was taken from a woman younger than 30 in good health. Sequencing was done on a sample of PBMCs. DNA for the CDR3: TGTGCCAGCAGTGCGGGACTAGCGAATGGCAATGAGCAGTTCTTC. As protein: CASSAGLANGNEQFF.